Presented here are 9 T cell receptor beta chains from one specimen sequenced in a study of lymphopenia after photon versus proton radiotherapy. Here immunoSEQ multiplex PCR was the method, and the copy in TCRdb shows in-frame clones only, minus some. Of 70,000 or so clones in the sample, under 95% were seen once. The specimen was peripheral blood, collected from a patient treated with photon-based radiotherapy. Receptor source: a woman between 35 and 50 years old with cholangiocarcinoma.

This chain uses TRBV6-5 with TRBJ2-2, with D possibly being TRBD1 (6 bases). Per germline, CDR1 MNHEY and CDR2 SVGAGI. V was pared by 10 bases and J by 3 bases, with 15 bases between. This CDR3 comprises 14 residues. The CDR3 nucleotides read TGTGCCACTCAGGGGACCGGAGACACCGGGGAGCTGTTTTTT. Amino acid sequence: CATQGTGDTGELFF.

The chain joins TRBV7-2 to TRBJ2-5; D is possibly TRBD1 (5 bases). V was trimmed by 4 bases and J by 2 bases, leaving 14 bases between them. The CDR3 length is 15 residues. Per the germline V gene, CDR1 is SGHTA and CDR2 is FQGNSA. The CDR3 here is CASSSDSRVQETQYF. CDR3 nucleotide sequence: TGTGCCAGCAGCTCCGATTCCAGGGTACAAGAGACCCAGTACTTC.

Comment on this clone: The limits of the CDR3 on the DNA are not certain, so only TCRdb's listed CDR3 is given. The CDR3 spells CASVGTGSYEQYF. The rearrangement uses TRBV21-1 and TRBJ2-7; TRBD1 is taken as the D call from the table, unchecked against the DNA. TRBV21-1 is a recognized pseudogene. The CDR3 spans 13 residues, counting both ends.

The CDR3 DNA follows: TGTGCCAGCAGTCCCTCTAGCTCAACTAATGAAAAACTGTTTTTT. Protein: CASSPSSSTNEKLFF. V usage is TRBV2 and J usage is TRBJ1-4; D is undetermined. This CDR3 spans 15 amino acids. Germline-derived CDR1 and CDR2 are SNHLY and FYNNEI. The ends were cut back, 5 bases at V and 0 bases at J, with 10 bases in the middle.

J is TRBJ1-1 and V is TRBV25-1; no firm D call. There are 14 residues in the CDR3. Per germline, CDR1 MGHDK and CDR2 SYGVNS. Trimming pared 1 base from V and 5 bases from J, leaving 11 bases between. The CDR3 region is CASSESARGTEAFF. CDR3 nucleotide sequence: TGTGCCAGCAGTGAATCGGCGCGAGGGACTGAAGCTTTCTTT.

The chain has TRBV9 and TRBJ1-2; the match to TRBD1 covers 7 bases. Germline values: CDR1 SGDLS, CDR2 YYNGEE. The CDR3 is 12 amino acids. The trim removed 3 bases at V and 8 bases at J, leaving 4 bases unmatched. CDR3 residues: CASSEGGAGYTF. CDR3 coding DNA: TGTGCCAGCAGCGAAGGGGGCGCCGGCTACACCTTC.

This rearrangement joins TRBV2 to TRBJ2-7; maybe TRBD2 (6 bases). Trimming took off 6 bases at V and 4 bases at J, with 13 bases between the two ends. The CDR3 is 13 residues long. Germline V CDR1 and CDR2: SNHLY, FYNNEI. The CDR3 region has the DNA TGTGCCAGCAGCCTAAACGGGGGTTACGAGCAGTACTTC. Amino acids: CASSLNGGYEQYF.

V usage is TRBV6-1 and J usage is TRBJ2-2; 7 bases are a match to TRBD1. This CDR3 is 14 amino acids long. After removal of 6 bases from V and 7 bases from J, the junction contained 8 bases not matched to a gene. Germline CDR1 is MNHNS and CDR2 is SASEGT. The CDR3 here is CASRDTGENGELFF. The CDR3 DNA sequence: TGTGCCAGCAGGGATACAGGGGAAAACGGGGAGCTGTTTTTT.

The chain employs TRBV10-2 and TRBJ1-2; the D gene is possibly TRBD1 (5 bases). Germline V lookup: CDR1 WSHSY, CDR2 SAAADI. The V gene lost 3 bases and the J gene lost 1 base, with 12 bases spanning the gap. This CDR3 comprises 15 residues. The CDR3 DNA sequence: TGCGCCAGCAGTGAATTCGCGGGGCTTAACTATGGCTACACCTTC. Translation gives CASSEFAGLNYGYTF.